This T cell receptor (beta chain) was sequenced during a study of blood T cell repertoires in COVID-19. Turning to the study itself: From T cells, B-cell-depleted T cells, or PBMCs came the material, which was cDNA or gDNA.

Patients of the Seattle cohort, enrolled during active infection, were followed longitudinally. Germline V gene data show CDR1 as MGHDK and CDR2 as SYGVNS. This CDR3 is built from 13 residues. The germline V and J ends were trimmed by 3 bases and 2 bases, with 7 bases remaining between them. Some clones are missing from TCRdb's copy, which holds only in-frame ones; the method was immunoSEQ multiplex PCR. The repertoire has roughly 150,000 clones, about 82% of them found once; the top ten carry roughly 8.8%. The sample consisted of peripheral blood. The J gene is TRBJ1-2, the V gene TRBV25-1; no firm D call. The receptor was isolated from an elderly woman with COVID-19, enrolled during active disease. CDR3 region: CASSDSGNYGYTF. CDR3 DNA: TGTGCCAGCAGTGATAGCGGGAACTATGGCTACACCTTC.